These T cell receptor beta chains were read from a single sample in a study of CD8 T cells in ankylosing spondylitis. TCRdb ran MiXCR on the 5' RACE reads and lists one entry per CDR3 protein. The sample has 350,000 or so distinct CDR3 sequences, 9.5% to 13% seen once. The sample was blood, either unsorted or a sorted T cell fraction (not recorded which). These receptors were obtained from a female donor with ankylosing spondylitis or in good health (not recorded which). The CDR3 runs from the conserved cysteine through the conserved F or W. For some rows the clone size is stated as once, few or many, or as a class when expanded; others skip it.

clone_size	v_call	j_call	cdr3_aa
NA	TRBV6-1	TRBJ1-5	CASRQGQQPQHF
many	TRBV11-3	TRBJ2-1	CASSLERGQQFF
many	TRBV6-1	TRBJ1-1	CASSDITGENTEAFF
many	TRBV28	TRBJ1-2	CASSLSQGRAYTF
NA	TRBV11-2	TRBJ2-4	CASSRGPKNIQYF
NA	TRBV29-1	TRBJ2-5	CSVAEQGQETQYF
many	TRBV12-3/TRBV12-4	TRBJ2-1	CASSFPPNPSNEQFF
many	TRBV12-3/TRBV12-4	TRBJ2-5	CASSLRETQYF
many	TRBV21-1	TRBJ1-3	CASNPLARGGGNTIYF
NA	TRBV5-1	TRBJ2-3	CASSLASGGGDTQYF
many	TRBV24-1	TRBJ2-1	CATSDLQGSYNEQFF
NA	TRBV5-1	TRBJ2-3	CASSLDLGVTQYF
many	TRBV28	TRBJ2-3	CASSLRLTRHTQYF
many	TRBV28	TRBJ2-1	CASSSLNPGDRGWNEQFF
NA	TRBV5-1	TRBJ2-6	CASKLRYSGANVLTF
NA	TRBV12-3/TRBV12-4	TRBJ2-1	CASTADGWGEQFF
many	TRBV7-2	TRBJ1-1	CASTPLTGSSTEAFF
many	TRBV20-1	TRBJ1-5	CSARDQGRPEQPQHF
many	TRBV20-1	TRBJ1-4	CSARAPRKGRANEKLFF
many	TRBV12-3/TRBV12-4	TRBJ2-3	CASRGRTSTDTQYF
many	TRBV5-1	TRBJ1-2	CASSQAGTGDHNYGYTF
many	TRBV7-8	TRBJ1-5	CASSQVGVGQPQHF
many	TRBV20-1	TRBJ1-5	CSAASGGRPQHF
NA	TRBV20-1	TRBJ2-7	CSASPLSF
many	TRBV28	TRBJ2-7	CASSTPSGRVNEQYF
NA	TRBV20-1	TRBJ1-5	CSAGAGVINQPQHF
many	TRBV20-1	TRBJ2-2	CSATPLGGVGNTGELFF
many	TRBV5-1	TRBJ1-1	CASSLSDDTEAFF